Listed below are T cell receptor beta chains from one sample, sequenced in a study of monozygotic twins with inflammatory bowel disease. After re-calling the 5' RACE reads, TCRdb lists one entry per CDR3 protein, DNA absent. This sample carries around 220,000 distinct CDR3 sequences, with more than 7.5% going to the ten biggest clones. Sample: blood. These TCRs come from a human donor with ulcerative colitis or Crohn's disease, or a healthy co-twin of an affected twin (not recorded which). Both conserved end residues are part of each CDR3.

j_gene,v_gene,len,CDR3aa
TRBJ1-2,TRBV6-1,16,CASSVGAGTSGRGYTF
TRBJ2-7,TRBV20-1,17,CSASRGGGFRRSYEQYF
TRBJ2-5,TRBV4-1,15,CASSQEGTVQETQYF
TRBJ2-3,TRBV15,13,CATSREGQYPQYF
TRBJ1-2,TRBV5-1,14,CTSSFSGALFGYTF
TRBJ2-6,TRBV10-3,13,CATTPGGANVLTF
TRBJ1-5,TRBV19,14,CASSVGTPAGPQHF
TRBJ2-1,TRBV27,16,CASSLLAGGVYNEQFF
TRBJ1-5,TRBV30,12,CACRGRHQPQHF
TRBJ1-1,TRBV4-2,16,CASSRKNGELGTEAFF
TRBJ2-1,TRBV2,14,CASSDPRLPMKLFF
TRBJ1-3,TRBV12-3/TRBV12-4,13,CASTLGSGNTIYF
TRBJ1-5,TRBV20-1,14,CSARVDGSMTSQHF
TRBJ2-7,TRBV11-2,13,CASSPQESREQYF